This T cell receptor (beta chain) comes out of a study of T cell responses to AZD1222 COVID-19 vaccine. Study at large: Second doses at about 4 or about 12 weeks were pooled. Findings and caveats of the study: It should be noted that donors were predominantly white British and more often female, and clonal diversity was possibly underestimated. Nearly half of unique spike-specific TCRs reportedly avoided B.1.351 and B.1.1.7 mutated regions. Seropositivity was recorded at baseline in only 6 or 7 AZD1222 recipients.

Clones were sequenced by immunoSEQ multiplex PCR, and TCRdb holds only the in-frame ones, with some missing. The data show roughly 96,000 clones, roughly nine tenths seen once. Details on this clone: Its antigen is not identified.

The CDR3 is 18 residues long. Germline V gene sequence: CDR1 MNHEY, CDR2 SMNVEV (reference sequence). V was clipped by 0 bases and J by 5 bases, with 22 bases between them. The gene calls are TRBV27 and TRBJ1-1, with a possible D match to TRBD1 (6 bases). The sample consisted of peripheral blood, taken on day 0 of AZD1222 vaccination. The receptor's source is an adult in good health. As DNA, the CDR3 is TGTGCCAGCAGTTTATCCCTCAGGCCCCCGGGGGCAGGAACTGAAGCTTTCTTT. Translating it yields CASSLSLRPPGAGTEAFF.